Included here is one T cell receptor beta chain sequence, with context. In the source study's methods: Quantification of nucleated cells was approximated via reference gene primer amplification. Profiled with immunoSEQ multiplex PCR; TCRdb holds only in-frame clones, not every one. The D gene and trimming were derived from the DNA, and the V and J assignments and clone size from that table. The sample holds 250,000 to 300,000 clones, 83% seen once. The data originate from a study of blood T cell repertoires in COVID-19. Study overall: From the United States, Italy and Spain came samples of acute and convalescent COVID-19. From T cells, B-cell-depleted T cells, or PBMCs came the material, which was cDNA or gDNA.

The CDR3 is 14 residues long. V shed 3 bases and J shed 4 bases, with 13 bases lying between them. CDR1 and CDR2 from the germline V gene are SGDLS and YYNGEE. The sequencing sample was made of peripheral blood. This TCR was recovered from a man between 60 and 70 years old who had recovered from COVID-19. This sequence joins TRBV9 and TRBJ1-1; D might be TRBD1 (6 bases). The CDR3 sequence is CASSEFIGGTEAFF. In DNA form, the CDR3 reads TGTGCCAGCAGCGAATTTATAGGGGGCACTGAAGCTTTCTTT.